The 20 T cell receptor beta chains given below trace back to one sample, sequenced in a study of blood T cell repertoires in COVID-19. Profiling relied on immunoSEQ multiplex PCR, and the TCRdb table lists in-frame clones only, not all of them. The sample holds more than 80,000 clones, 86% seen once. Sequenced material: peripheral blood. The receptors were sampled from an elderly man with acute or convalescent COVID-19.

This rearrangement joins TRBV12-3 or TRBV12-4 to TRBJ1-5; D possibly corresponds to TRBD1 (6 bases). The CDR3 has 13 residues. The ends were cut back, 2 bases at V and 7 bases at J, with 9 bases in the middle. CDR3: CASSLQGQQPQHF. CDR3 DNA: TGTGCCAGCAGTTTACAGGGACAACAGCCCCAGCATTTT.

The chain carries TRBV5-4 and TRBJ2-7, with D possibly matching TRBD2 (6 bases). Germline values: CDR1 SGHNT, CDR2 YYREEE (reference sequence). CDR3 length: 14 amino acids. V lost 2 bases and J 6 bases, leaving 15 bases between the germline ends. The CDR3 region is CASSFYGRGSEQYF. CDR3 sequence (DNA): TGTGCCAGCAGCTTTTACGGGAGAGGCTCCGAGCAGTACTTC.

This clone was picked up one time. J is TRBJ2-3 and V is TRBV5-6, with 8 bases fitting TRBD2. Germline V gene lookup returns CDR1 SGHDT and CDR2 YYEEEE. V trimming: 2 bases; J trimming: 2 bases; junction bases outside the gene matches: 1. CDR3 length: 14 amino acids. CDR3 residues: CASSFSGITDTQYF. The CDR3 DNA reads TGTGCCAGCAGCTTTAGCGGGATCACAGATACGCAGTATTTT.

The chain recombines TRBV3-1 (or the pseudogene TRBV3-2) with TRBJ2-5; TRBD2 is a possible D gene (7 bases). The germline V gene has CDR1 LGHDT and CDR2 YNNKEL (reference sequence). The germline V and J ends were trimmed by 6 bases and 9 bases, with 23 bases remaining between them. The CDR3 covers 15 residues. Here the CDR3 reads CASSRGGSPSTAQYF. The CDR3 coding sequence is TGTGCCAGCAGTAGGGGGGGGAGTCCCTCTACGGCCCAGTACTTC.

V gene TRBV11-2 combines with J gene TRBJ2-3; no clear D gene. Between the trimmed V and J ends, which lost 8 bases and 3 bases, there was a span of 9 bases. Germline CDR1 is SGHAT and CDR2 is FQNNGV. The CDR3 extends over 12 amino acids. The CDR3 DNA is TGTGCCAGCGGTAGATGGACAGATACGCAGTATTTT. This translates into CASGRWTDTQYF.

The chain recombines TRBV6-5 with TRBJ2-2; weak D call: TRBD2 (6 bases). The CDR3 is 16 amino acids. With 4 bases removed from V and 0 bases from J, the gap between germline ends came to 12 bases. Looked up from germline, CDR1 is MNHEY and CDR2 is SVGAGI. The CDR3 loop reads CASSLGVAANTGELFF. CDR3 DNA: TGTGCCAGCAGTTTGGGAGTAGCGGCGAACACCGGGGAGCTGTTTTTT.

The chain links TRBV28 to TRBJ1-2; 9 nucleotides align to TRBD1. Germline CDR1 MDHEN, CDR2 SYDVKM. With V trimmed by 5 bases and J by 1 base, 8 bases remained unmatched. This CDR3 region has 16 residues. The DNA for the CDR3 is TGTGCCAGCAGTACACCCGGACAGGGGATTAACTATGGCTACACCTTC. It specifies CASSTPGQGINYGYTF.

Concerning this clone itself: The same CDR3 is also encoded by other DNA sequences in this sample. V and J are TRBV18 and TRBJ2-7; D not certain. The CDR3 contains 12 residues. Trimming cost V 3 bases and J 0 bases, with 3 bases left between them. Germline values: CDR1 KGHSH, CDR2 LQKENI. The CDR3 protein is CASSPSSYEQYF. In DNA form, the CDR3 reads TGTGCCAGCTCACCTAGCTCCTACGAGCAGTACTTC.

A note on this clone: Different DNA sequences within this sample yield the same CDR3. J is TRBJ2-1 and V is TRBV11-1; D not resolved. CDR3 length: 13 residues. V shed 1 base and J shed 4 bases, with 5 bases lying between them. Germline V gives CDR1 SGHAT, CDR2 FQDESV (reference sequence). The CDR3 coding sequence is TGTGCCAGCAGCTTAGGGCAGTACAATGAGCAGTTCTTC. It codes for CASSLGQYNEQFF.

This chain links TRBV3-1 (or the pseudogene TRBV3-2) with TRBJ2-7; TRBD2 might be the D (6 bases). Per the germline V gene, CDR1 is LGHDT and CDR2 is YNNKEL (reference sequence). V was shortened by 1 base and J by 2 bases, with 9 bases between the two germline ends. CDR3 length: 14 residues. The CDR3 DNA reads TGTGCCAGCAGCCAAGTAAGCGGGCCCTACGAGCAGTACTTC. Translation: CASSQVSGPYEQYF.

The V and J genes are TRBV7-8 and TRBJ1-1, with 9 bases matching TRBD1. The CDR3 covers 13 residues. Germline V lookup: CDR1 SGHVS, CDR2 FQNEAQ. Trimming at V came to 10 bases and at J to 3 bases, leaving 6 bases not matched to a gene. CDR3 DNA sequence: TGTGCCACCCTCGACAGGGGGTACACTGAAGCTTTCTTT. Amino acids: CATLDRGYTEAFF.

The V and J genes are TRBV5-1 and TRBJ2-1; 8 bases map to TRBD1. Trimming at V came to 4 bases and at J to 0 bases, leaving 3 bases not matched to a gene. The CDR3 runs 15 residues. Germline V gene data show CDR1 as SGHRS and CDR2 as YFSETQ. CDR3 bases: TGCGCCAGCAGCACAGGGGGGAGCTCCTACAATGAGCAGTTCTTC. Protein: CASSTGGSSYNEQFF.

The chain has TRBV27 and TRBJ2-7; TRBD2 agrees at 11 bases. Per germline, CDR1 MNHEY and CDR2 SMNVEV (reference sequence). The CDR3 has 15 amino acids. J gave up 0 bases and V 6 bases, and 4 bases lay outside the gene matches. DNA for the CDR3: TGTGCCAGCAGATCCACTAGCGGGAGCTCCTACGAGCAGTACTTC. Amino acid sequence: CASRSTSGSSYEQYF.

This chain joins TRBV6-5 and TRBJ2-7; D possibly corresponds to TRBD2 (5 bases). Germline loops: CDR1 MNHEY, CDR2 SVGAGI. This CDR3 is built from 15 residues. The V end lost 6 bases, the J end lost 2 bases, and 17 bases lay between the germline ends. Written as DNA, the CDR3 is TGTGCCAGCAGGGTAGCGTGGGATACGGCCTACGAGCAGTACTTC. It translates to CASRVAWDTAYEQYF.

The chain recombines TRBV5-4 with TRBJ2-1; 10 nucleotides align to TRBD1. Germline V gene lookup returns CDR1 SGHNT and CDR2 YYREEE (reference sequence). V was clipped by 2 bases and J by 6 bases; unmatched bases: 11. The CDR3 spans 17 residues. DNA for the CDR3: TGTGCCAGCAGCTTAGGGACAGGGGCCTCCAGGGTCAATGAGCAGTTCTTC. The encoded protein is CASSLGTGASRVNEQFF.

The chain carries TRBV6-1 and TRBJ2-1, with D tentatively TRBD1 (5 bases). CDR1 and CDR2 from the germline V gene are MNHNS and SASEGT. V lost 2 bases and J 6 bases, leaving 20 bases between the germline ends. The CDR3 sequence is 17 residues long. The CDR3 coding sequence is TGTGCCAGCAGTGAAACTTGGCGGCCATCCCAGGGCAATGAGCAGTTCTTC. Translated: CASSETWRPSQGNEQFF.

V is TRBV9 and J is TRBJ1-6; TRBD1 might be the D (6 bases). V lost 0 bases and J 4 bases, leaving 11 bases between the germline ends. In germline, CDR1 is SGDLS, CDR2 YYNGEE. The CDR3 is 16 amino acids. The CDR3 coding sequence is TGTGCCAGCAGCGTAGAGGCGACAGGTTATAATTCACCCCTCCACTTT. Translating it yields CASSVEATGYNSPLHF.

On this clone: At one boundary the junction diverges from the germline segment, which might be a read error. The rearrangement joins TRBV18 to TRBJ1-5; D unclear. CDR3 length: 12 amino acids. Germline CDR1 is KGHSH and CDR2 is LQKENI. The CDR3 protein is CASSLENRPQHF. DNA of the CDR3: TGTGCCAGCTCATTAGAGAATCGGCCCCAGCATTTT.

CDR3 nucleotide sequence: TGTGCCAGCAGTGAAGTAACAGTCTATGGCTACACCTTC. Its protein is CASSEVTVYGYTF. V gene TRBV6-1 combines with J gene TRBJ1-2; the D is unclear. The CDR3 loop spans 13 amino acids. The V end was cut by 1 base, the J end by 4 bases, with 7 bases between. CDR1 is MNHNS and CDR2 is SASEGT in the germline V gene.

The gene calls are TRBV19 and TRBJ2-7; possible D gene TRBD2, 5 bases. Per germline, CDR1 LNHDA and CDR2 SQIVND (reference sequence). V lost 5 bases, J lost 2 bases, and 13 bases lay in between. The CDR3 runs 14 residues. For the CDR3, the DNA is TGTGCCAGTAGTTCCAGGACTCTCCCCTACGAGCAGTACTTC. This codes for CASSSRTLPYEQYF.